This TCR beta chain was documented in a study of vaccination and CD4 T cells after COVID-19. Study-level information: Some control cultures received a CEFX pool, which served as the positive control. Others received an HIV-1 Nef pool or no peptide.

The treatment is: approximately 9-day PBMC culture with coronavirus spike peptide pools or control peptides (ViraFEST assay). Peptide pool stimulation in ViraFEST expanded antigen-specific T cells, whose TCRs were then sequenced. Broader study findings: Spike mono-reactivity held for 304 of 307 vaccine-specific clones in convalescent patients.

The length of the CDR3 is 16 residues. CDR1 is DFQATT, CDR2 SNEGSKA, per germline (reference sequence). The J segment lost 4 bases and the V segment lost 0 bases, leaving 10 bases of the junction unmatched. This clonotype was detected only a few times. The antigen remains undetermined. The Oncomine TCR Beta short-read assay sequenced DNA from cultured CD4+ T cells. From the PCR reads, TCRdb called clonotypes with MiXCR, one entry per CDR3 protein. This sample has some 22,000 distinct CDR3 sequences, with around 69% found just once. The TCR was taken from a human donor who received a COVID-19 vaccine. This chain links TRBV20-1 with TRBJ2-3; 7 bases map to TRBD2. This specimen was CD4+ T cells from blood, cultured in vitro, taken after SARS-CoV-2 vaccination. The CDR3 loop is CSARDAGLAVSDTQYF. CDR3 DNA sequence: TGCAGTGCTAGAGATGCAGGGCTAGCGGTATCAGATACGCAGTATTTT.